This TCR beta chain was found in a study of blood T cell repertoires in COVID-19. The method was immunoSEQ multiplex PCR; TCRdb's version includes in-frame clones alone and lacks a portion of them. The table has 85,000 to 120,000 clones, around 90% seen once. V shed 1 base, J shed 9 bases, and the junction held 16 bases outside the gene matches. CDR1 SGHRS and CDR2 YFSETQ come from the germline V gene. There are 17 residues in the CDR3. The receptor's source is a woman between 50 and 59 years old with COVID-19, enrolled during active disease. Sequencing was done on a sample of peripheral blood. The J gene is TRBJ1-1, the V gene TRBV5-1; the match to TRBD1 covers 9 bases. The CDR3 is CASSLTSGTGRWAKAFF. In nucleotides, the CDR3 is TGCGCCAGCAGCTTGACTTCCGGGACAGGGCGATGGGCTAAAGCTTTCTTT.